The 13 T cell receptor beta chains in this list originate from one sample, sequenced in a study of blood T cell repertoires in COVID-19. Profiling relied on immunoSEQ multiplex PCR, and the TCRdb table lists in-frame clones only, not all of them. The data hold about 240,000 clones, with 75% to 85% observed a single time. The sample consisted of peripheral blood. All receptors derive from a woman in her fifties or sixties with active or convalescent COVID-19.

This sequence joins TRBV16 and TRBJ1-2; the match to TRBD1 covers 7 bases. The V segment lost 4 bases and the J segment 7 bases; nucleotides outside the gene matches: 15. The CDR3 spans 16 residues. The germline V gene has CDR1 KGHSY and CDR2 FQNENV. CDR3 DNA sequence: TGTGCCAGCAGCCTGCCCGGGACAGCCTTAGTAGGTGGCTACACCTTC. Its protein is CASSLPGTALVGGYTF.

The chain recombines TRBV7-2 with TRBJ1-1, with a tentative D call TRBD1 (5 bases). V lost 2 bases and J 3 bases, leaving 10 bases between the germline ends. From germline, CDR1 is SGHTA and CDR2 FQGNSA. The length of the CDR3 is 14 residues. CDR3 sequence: CASSLLGRDTEAFF. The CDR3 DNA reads TGTGCCAGCAGCTTACTTGGCAGGGACACTGAAGCTTTCTTT. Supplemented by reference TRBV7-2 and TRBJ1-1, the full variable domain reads GAGVSQSPSNKVTEKGKDVELRCDPISGHTALYWYRQSLGQGLEFLIYFQGNSAPDKSGLPSDRFSAERTGGSVSTLTIQRTQQEDSAVYLCASSLLGRDTEAFFGQGTRLTVV.

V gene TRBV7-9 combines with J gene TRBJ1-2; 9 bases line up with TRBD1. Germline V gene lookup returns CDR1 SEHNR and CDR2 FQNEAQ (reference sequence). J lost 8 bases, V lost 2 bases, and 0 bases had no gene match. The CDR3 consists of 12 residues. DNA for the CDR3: TGTGCCAGCAGCTTAACAGGGGGCGGCTACACCTTC. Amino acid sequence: CASSLTGGGYTF.

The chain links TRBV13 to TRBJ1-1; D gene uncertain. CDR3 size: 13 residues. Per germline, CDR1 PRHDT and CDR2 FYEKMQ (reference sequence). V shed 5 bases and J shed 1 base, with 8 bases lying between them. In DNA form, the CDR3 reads TGTGCCAGCAGCCACCTACGGAACACTGAAGCTTTCTTT. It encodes CASSHLRNTEAFF.

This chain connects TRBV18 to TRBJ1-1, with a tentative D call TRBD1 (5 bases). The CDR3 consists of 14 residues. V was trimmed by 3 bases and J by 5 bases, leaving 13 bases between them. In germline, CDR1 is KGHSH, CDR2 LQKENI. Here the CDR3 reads CASSPSAGHTEAFF. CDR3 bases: TGTGCCAGCTCACCGTCGGCAGGGCATACTGAAGCTTTCTTT.

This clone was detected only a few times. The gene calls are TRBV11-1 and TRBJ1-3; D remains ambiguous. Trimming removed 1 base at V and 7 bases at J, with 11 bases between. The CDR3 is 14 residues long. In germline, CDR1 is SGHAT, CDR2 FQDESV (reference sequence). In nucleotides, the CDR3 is TGTGCCAGCAGCTTAGGCGGCTTTCGGAACACCATATATTTT. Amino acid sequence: CASSLGGFRNTIYF.

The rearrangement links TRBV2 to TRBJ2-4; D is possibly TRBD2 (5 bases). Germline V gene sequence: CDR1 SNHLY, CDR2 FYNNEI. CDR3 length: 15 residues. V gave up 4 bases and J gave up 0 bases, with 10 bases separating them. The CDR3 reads CASSAAGVAKNIQYF. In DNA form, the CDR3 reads TGTGCCAGCAGTGCGGCCGGGGTAGCCAAAAACATTCAGTACTTC. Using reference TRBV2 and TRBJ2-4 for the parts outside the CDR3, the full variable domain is EPEVTQTPSHQVTQMGQEVILRCVPISNHLYFYWYRQILGQKVEFLVSFYNNEISEKSEIFDDQFSVERPDGSNFTLKIRSTKLEDSAMYFCASSAAGVAKNIQYFGAGTRLSVL.

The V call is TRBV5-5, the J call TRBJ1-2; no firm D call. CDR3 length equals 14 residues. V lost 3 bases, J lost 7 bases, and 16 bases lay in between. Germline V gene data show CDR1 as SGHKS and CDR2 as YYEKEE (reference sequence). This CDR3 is CASSWMEVSGGYTF. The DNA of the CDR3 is TGTGCCAGCAGCTGGATGGAGGTTTCTGGTGGCTACACCTTC.

The CDR3 DNA sequence: TGTGCCAGCAGTGAGCGGGGCGCTGGAAACACCATATATTTT. It encodes CASSERGAGNTIYF. This chain uses TRBV6-1 with TRBJ1-3, with D perhaps matching TRBD1 (5 bases). Trimming took 3 bases from V and 2 from J, leaving 8 bases between them. Per germline, CDR1 MNHNS and CDR2 SASEGT. The CDR3 loop spans 14 amino acids.

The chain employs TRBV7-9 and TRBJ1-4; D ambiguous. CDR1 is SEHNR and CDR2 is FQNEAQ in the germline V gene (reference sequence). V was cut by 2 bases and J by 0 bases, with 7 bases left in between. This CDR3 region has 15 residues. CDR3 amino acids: CASSLTGATNEKLFF. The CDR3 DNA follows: TGTGCCAGCAGCTTAACCGGGGCAACTAATGAAAAACTGTTTTTT.

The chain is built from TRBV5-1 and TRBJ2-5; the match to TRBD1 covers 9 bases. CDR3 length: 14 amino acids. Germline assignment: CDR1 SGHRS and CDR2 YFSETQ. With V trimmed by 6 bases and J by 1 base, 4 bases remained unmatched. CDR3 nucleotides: TGCGCCAGCACCAGGGGACAGGGCCAAGAGACCCAGTACTTC. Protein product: CASTRGQGQETQYF.

The CDR3 reads CASSSRPTGIYNSPLHF. DNA of the CDR3: TGTGCCAGCAGCTCGCGGCCAACAGGGATTTATAATTCACCCCTCCACTTT. The chain is built from TRBV11-2 and TRBJ1-6; TRBD1 might be the D (6 bases). Looked up from germline, CDR1 is SGHAT and CDR2 is FQNNGV. V shed 4 bases and J shed 4 bases, with 17 bases lying between them. The CDR3 length is 17 residues.

As DNA, the CDR3 is TGTGCCAGCAGTTTACTTAACAGGGGGAACACTGAAGCTTTCTTT. This sequence encodes CASSLLNRGNTEAFF. This sequence joins TRBV27 and TRBJ1-1; 7 positions agree with TRBD1. Per the germline V gene, CDR1 is MNHEY and CDR2 is SMNVEV (reference sequence). The CDR3 runs to 15 residues. The ends lost 2 bases at V and 1 base at J; junction bases unmatched: 4.